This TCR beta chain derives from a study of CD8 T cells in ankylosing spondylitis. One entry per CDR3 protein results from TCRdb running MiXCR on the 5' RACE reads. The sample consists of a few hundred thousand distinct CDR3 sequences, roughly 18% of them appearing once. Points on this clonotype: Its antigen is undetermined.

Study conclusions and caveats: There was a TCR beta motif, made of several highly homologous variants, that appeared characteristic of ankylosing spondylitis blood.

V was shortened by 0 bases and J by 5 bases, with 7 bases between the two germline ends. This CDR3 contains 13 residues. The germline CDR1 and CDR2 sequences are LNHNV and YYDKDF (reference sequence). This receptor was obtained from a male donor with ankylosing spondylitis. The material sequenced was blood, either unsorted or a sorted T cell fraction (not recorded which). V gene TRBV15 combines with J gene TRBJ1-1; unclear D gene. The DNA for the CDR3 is TGTGCCACCAGCAGAGATAGGTGGACTGAAGCTTTCTTT. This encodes CATSRDRWTEAFF.